One and the same sample provided the 18 T cell receptor beta chains below, sequenced in a study of blood T cell repertoires in COVID-19 (dated by TCRdb to the early 2020s). The library came from the immunoSEQ multiplex PCR assay. TCRdb stores this immuneACCESS table with in-frame sequences only. Part of the clones is absent; in the studies checked, under half of the shortfall reflects unresolved V genes, and no reason is known for the rest. The sample yields 200,000 to 250,000 clones; under 90% were counted once. About a sixth of the sample rests with the top ten. Sequencing used peripheral blood. These TCRs come from a woman of 80 years or more with active or convalescent COVID-19.

J is TRBJ1-5 and V is TRBV7-8; D remains ambiguous. This CDR3 contains 15 residues. Germline V gives CDR1 SGHVS, CDR2 FQNEAQ. The V gene lost 2 bases and the J gene lost 10 bases, with 18 bases spanning the gap. CDR3 nucleotides: TGTGCCAGCAGCTTATTATATGGGCAGGCCGGACCCCAGCATTTT. Protein sequence: CASSLLYGQAGPQHF. The whole variable domain, filled in from reference TRBV7-8 and TRBJ1-5, reads GAGVSQSPRYKVAKRGQDVALRCDPISGHVSLFWYQQALGQGPEFLTYFQNEAQLDKSGLPSDRFFAERPEGSVSTLKIQRTQQEDSAVYLCASSLLYGQAGPQHFGDGTRLSIL.

This chain links TRBV3-1 (or the pseudogene TRBV3-2) with TRBJ2-3; TRBD2 agrees at 10 bases. The CDR3 extends over 15 amino acids. CDR1 LGHDT and CDR2 YNNKEL come from the germline V gene (reference sequence). V dropped 2 bases and J dropped 5; count of bases not matched to a gene: 4. The CDR3 loop reads CASSQLAGAGDTQYF. In nucleotides, the CDR3 is TGTGCCAGCAGCCAACTAGCGGGGGCGGGAGATACGCAGTATTTT.

This clone was observed a few times. The chain carries TRBV2 and TRBJ1-6, with D maybe TRBD1 (5 bases). CDR1 is SNHLY, CDR2 FYNNEI, per germline. The CDR3 totals 17 residues. With 6 bases removed from V and 3 bases from J, the gap between germline ends came to 18 bases. CDR3 nucleotide sequence: TGTGCCAGCAGATCCATGGCAGGGAGGGGCTATAATTCACCCCTCCACTTT. This translates into CASRSMAGRGYNSPLHF.

The rearrangement links TRBV4-3 to TRBJ1-5; tentatively, D is TRBD1 (5 bases). Looked up from germline, CDR1 is LGHNA and CDR2 is YSLEER. The CDR3 runs 16 residues. V lost 1 base and J lost 5, with 15 bases in between. The CDR3, as DNA: TGCGCCAGCAGCCAAGGGGAAACAGGCGGCGATCAGCCCCAGCATTTT. Protein sequence: CASSQGETGGDQPQHF.

This clone was seen once. V gene TRBV9 combines with J gene TRBJ2-2, with TRBD2 matching 7 bases. Trimming cost V 0 bases and J 3 bases; bases outside gene matches: 11. This CDR3 is 18 amino acids long. Germline-derived CDR1 and CDR2 are SGDLS and YYNGEE. This CDR3 reads CASSVEKGGTTHTGELFF. The CDR3 DNA reads TGTGCCAGCAGCGTAGAAAAGGGAGGGACGACCCACACCGGGGAGCTGTTTTTT.

This clone has more than one count but fewer than ten. The rearrangement uses TRBV20-1 and TRBJ2-1, with 8 bases fitting TRBD1. Germline-derived CDR1 and CDR2 are DFQATT and SNEGSKA (reference sequence). The CDR3 is made up of 13 amino acids. V shed 3 bases, J shed 7 bases, and the junction held 5 bases outside the gene matches. Here the CDR3 reads CSASLTGGNEQFF. For the CDR3, the DNA is TGCAGTGCTAGTCTTACAGGGGGAAATGAGCAGTTCTTC.

The rearrangement links TRBV4-3 to TRBJ1-4, with D maybe TRBD1 (6 bases). This CDR3 is 16 amino acids long. Per the germline V gene, CDR1 is LGHNA and CDR2 is YSLEER. With 4 bases removed from V and 6 bases from J, the gap between germline ends came to 18 bases. The chain's CDR3 is CASSLNRDPLDEKLFF. CDR3 DNA sequence: TGCGCCAGCAGCCTAAACAGGGATCCCCTGGATGAAAAACTGTTTTTT.

This rearrangement joins TRBV25-1 to TRBJ2-2; TRBD1 is a possible D gene (5 bases). The germline V gene has CDR1 MGHDK and CDR2 SYGVNS. V was trimmed by 6 bases and J by 6 bases, leaving 8 bases between them. This CDR3 contains 12 residues. In nucleotides, the CDR3 is TGTGCCAGCAGGGACAACGCCGGGGAGCTGTTTTTT. It is translated as CASRDNAGELFF.

Only a few counts were recorded for this clone. The chain combines TRBV7-8 with TRBJ2-7; 7 bases map to TRBD1. Germline V gene data show CDR1 as SGHVS and CDR2 as FQNEAQ. V was pared by 4 bases and J by 2 bases, with 5 bases of the junction left unmatched. The CDR3 is made up of 14 amino acids. CDR3 sequence (DNA): TGTGCCAGCAGCTCGCCGGGACAGACCTACGAGCAGTACTTC. Residues: CASSSPGQTYEQYF.

The CDR3 here is CASSLGQGGGDQETQYF. CDR3 sequence (DNA): TGTGCCAGCAGCTTAGGCCAGGGCGGCGGTGACCAAGAGACCCAGTACTTC. The chain is built from TRBV7-9 and TRBJ2-5; D possibly corresponds to TRBD1 (5 bases). The CDR3 has 17 amino acids. CDR1 SEHNR and CDR2 FQNEAQ come from the germline V gene (reference sequence). V shed 1 base and J shed 0 bases, with 15 bases lying between them.

The chain links TRBV7-2 to TRBJ1-4; 8 nucleotides line up with TRBD1. V shed 3 bases and J 4 bases; nucleotides not matched to a gene: 4. Germline V gene data show CDR1 as SGHTA and CDR2 as FQGNSA. CDR3 length equals 15 residues. The CDR3 DNA sequence: TGTGCCAGCAGCTTGGAGACAGGGGTTAATGAAAAACTGTTTTTT. This encodes CASSLETGVNEKLFF.

J is TRBJ2-7 and V is TRBV5-1, with 13 bases lining up with TRBD2. Germline CDR1 is SGHRS and CDR2 is YFSETQ. There are 17 residues in the CDR3. J gave up 0 bases and V 4 bases, and 7 bases lay outside the gene matches. The CDR3 nucleotides are TGCGCCAGCAGCCGAACTAGCGGGAGGGCCCTCTCCTACGAGCAGTACTTC. It is translated as CASSRTSGRALSYEQYF.

V usage is TRBV7-9 and J usage is TRBJ1-1; 8 bases fit TRBD1. Germline trimming cut 4 bases from V and 0 bases from J; bases unmatched to any gene: 10. This CDR3 comprises 17 residues. Germline V gives CDR1 SEHNR, CDR2 FQNEAQ (reference sequence). The CDR3 loop reads CASSSTGVGGMNTEAFF. The CDR3 DNA follows: TGTGCCAGCAGCTCGACAGGGGTTGGAGGGATGAACACTGAAGCTTTCTTT.

V gene TRBV23-1 combines with J gene TRBJ2-2; D perhaps matches TRBD1 (7 bases). TRBV23-1 is labeled an ORF, and its function is uncertain. The V end lost 1 base, the J end lost 4 bases, and 19 bases lay between the germline ends. The CDR3 consists of 18 residues. The CDR3 is CASSQYIGGGWSTGELFF. The CDR3 bases are TGCGCCAGCAGTCAATATATTGGAGGGGGCTGGAGCACCGGGGAGCTGTTTTTT.

The V call is TRBV6-6, the J call TRBJ2-5, with TRBD2 matching 8 bases. The germline V gene has CDR1 MNHNY and CDR2 SVGAGI (reference sequence). J was trimmed by 2 bases and V by 6 bases; bases with no gene match: 8. The CDR3 covers 15 residues. CDR3 loop: CASRIAGPRQETQYF. Written as DNA, the CDR3 is TGTGCCAGCAGGATAGCGGGACCAAGGCAAGAGACCCAGTACTTC.

The chain employs TRBV5-1 and TRBJ2-5; 8 bases map to TRBD2. The ends lost 4 bases at V and 4 bases at J; junction bases unmatched: 6. CDR1 and CDR2 from the germline V gene are SGHRS and YFSETQ. CDR3 length equals 14 residues. The CDR3 bases are TGCGCCAGCAGCCTGAGCGGGAGCGGAGAGACCCAGTACTTC. Amino acid sequence: CASSLSGSGETQYF.

The genes are TRBV5-1 and TRBJ2-3; 9 positions match TRBD2. The CDR3 runs to 17 residues. Germline values: CDR1 SGHRS, CDR2 YFSETQ. With 4 bases clipped from V and 10 bases from J, the junction kept 19 bases outside the gene matches. The DNA for the CDR3 is TGCGCCAGCAGCCTGGGGGTCTCGCGGGAGGGCCTTCTTGCGCAGTATTTT. Protein: CASSLGVSREGLLAQYF. Complete variable domain (other parts from reference TRBV5-1 and TRBJ2-3): KAGVTQTPRYLIKTRGQQVTLSCSPISGHRSVSWYQQTPGQGLQFLFEYFSETQRNKGNFPGRFSGRQFSNSRSEMNVSTLELGDSALYLCASSLGVSREGLLAQYFGPGTRLTVL.

The chain uses TRBV6-4 and TRBJ2-1; 14 bases map to TRBD2. CDR1 is MRHNA, CDR2 SNTAGT, per germline. The CDR3 extends over 19 amino acids. V trimming: 2 bases; J trimming: 1 base; junction bases outside the gene matches: 7. The CDR3 nucleotides are TGTGCCAGCAGTGACCCTCGGACTAGCGGGGGGTCTTCCTACAATGAGCAGTTCTTC. It yields the protein CASSDPRTSGGSSYNEQFF.